The 11 T cell receptor beta chains below come from one sample, sequenced in a study of cytomegalovirus exposure and HLA in healthy donors. The PCR had 60 Vbeta and 13 Jbeta primers. Assay: immunoSEQ multiplex PCR; the TCRdb copy retains only in-frame clones and omits some. The sample consists of under 200,000 clones, approximately 81% of them appearing once. Sequenced: PBMCs. The receptors were sampled from a female donor in good health and CMV-seronegative.

The gene calls are TRBV7-2 and TRBJ2-7; D unclear. The V gene lost 3 bases and the J gene lost 3 bases, with 6 bases spanning the gap. The CDR3 length is 12 residues. CDR1 and CDR2 from the germline V gene are SGHTA and FQGNSA. This CDR3 is CASSLNNYEQYF. The CDR3, as DNA: TGTGCCAGCAGCTTGAACAACTACGAGCAGTACTTC.

The chain is built from TRBV15 and TRBJ2-1; TRBD1 agrees at 8 bases. Trimming cost V 1 base and J 8 bases; bases outside gene matches: 7. CDR1 is LNHNV, CDR2 YYDKDF, per germline (reference sequence). The CDR3 spans 15 residues. DNA of the CDR3: TGTGCCACCAGCAGAGGGGACAGGTCGAAGGATGAGCAGTTCTTC. This encodes CATSRGDRSKDEQFF.

The V call is TRBV15, the J call TRBJ2-7, with TRBD2 matching over 7 bases. The CDR3 runs to 13 residues. V gave up 2 bases and J gave up 3 bases; unmatched junction bases: 1. Germline V gives CDR1 LNHNV, CDR2 YYDKDF (reference sequence). The DNA for the CDR3 is TGTGCCACCAGCAGACCGGGGGGCTACGAGCAGTACTTC. Amino acids: CATSRPGGYEQYF.

This clone was picked up a small number of times. This chain uses TRBV9 with TRBJ2-7; no clear D gene. The V end was cut by 0 bases, the J end by 6 bases, with 13 bases between. Germline V gene sequence: CDR1 SGDLS, CDR2 YYNGEE. This CDR3 contains 14 residues. The CDR3 reads CASSVATRPLEQYF. The CDR3 bases are TGTGCCAGCAGCGTAGCTACGCGGCCCCTCGAGCAGTACTTC.

J is TRBJ2-2 and V is TRBV6-5; 10 positions agree with TRBD1. The V gene end was trimmed by 7 bases and the J gene end by 6 bases; junction bases not matched to a gene: 8. Germline V gene data show CDR1 as MNHEY and CDR2 as SVGAGI. The CDR3 extends over 15 amino acids. This CDR3 is CASIMTGGRAGELFF. CDR3 in DNA: TGTGCCAGCATCATGACAGGGGGCCGAGCCGGGGAGCTGTTTTTT.

The chain links TRBV30 to TRBJ2-2; 12 nucleotides align to TRBD2. Germline CDR1 and CDR2: GTSNPN and SVGIG (reference sequence). The junction had 19 bases not matched to a gene; V was cut back by 7 bases and J by 7 bases. The CDR3 loop spans 18 amino acids. Written as DNA, the CDR3 is TGTGCCTCCCAGGGGGCGGCTAGCGGGAGGGCCCTCGGCGGGGAGCTGTTTTTT. This gives the protein CASQGAASGRALGGELFF.

The chain combines TRBV12-1 with TRBJ2-5; TRBD2 reflects the table's D call only, with no check against the DNA. TRBV12-1 is marked as a pseudogene. The CDR3 totals 17 residues. In DNA, the CDR3 is TGTGCCAGCAGCCCCCGCCCGTTGTGGCGGGAGATGGAGACCCAGTACTTC. This gives the protein CASSPRPLWREMETQYF.

The chain combines TRBV5-1 with TRBJ2-5; 7 nucleotides align to TRBD2. CDR3 length: 16 amino acids. V lost 1 base, J lost 5 bases, and 11 bases stayed unmatched. CDR1 is SGHRS and CDR2 is YFSETQ in the germline V gene. Here the CDR3 reads CASSLWGGDPRETQYF. CDR3 DNA sequence: TGCGCCAGCAGCTTGTGGGGGGGGGACCCTCGGGAGACCCAGTACTTC.

This clone was picked up one time. One junction end disagrees with the germline gene, perhaps due to a read error. The rearrangement links TRBV7-9 to TRBJ2-7; 7 bases are a match to TRBD1. The CDR3 extends over 11 amino acids. CDR1 and CDR2 (germline): SEHNR, FQNEAQ (reference sequence). CDR3 bases: TGTTCCAGCAGCGCAGACAGGGAGAAAGACTTC. It yields the protein CSSSADREKDF.

The genes are TRBV5-1 and TRBJ1-1; no clear D. V was trimmed by 0 bases and J by 4 bases, leaving 10 bases between them. The CDR3 runs to 14 residues. The germline V gene has CDR1 SGHRS and CDR2 YFSETQ. The CDR3 region has the DNA TGCGCCAGCAGCTTGGCCTACGGGAGCACTGAAGCTTTCTTT. It encodes CASSLAYGSTEAFF.

The chain uses TRBV7-9 and TRBJ2-1, with D unresolved. Per germline, CDR1 SEHNR and CDR2 FQNEAQ (reference sequence). CDR3 length: 12 residues. Deletions cut 5 bases from V and 10 bases from J, with 12 bases between. The CDR3 bases are TGTGCCAGCAGCCAGGCCCCTTGGGAGCAGTTCTTC. This encodes CASSQAPWEQFF. Full variable domain (missing parts from reference TRBV7-9 and TRBJ2-1): DTGVSQNPRHKITKRGQNVTFRCDPISEHNRLYWYRQTLGQGPEFLTYFQNEAQLEKSRLLSDRFSAERPKGSFSTLEIQRTEQGDSAMYLCASSQAPWEQFFGPGTRLTVL.